The 27 T cell receptor beta chains below come from one sample, sequenced in a study of PD-1 blockade in classical Hodgkin lymphoma. Sequenced by immunoSEQ multiplex PCR; TCRdb stores in-frame clones only, minus some. The sample has tens of thousands of clones, around 87% seen once. Relapse after autologous stem cell transplantation occurred in every patient, and brentuximab vedotin exposure varied. The sample in question was peripheral blood mononuclear cells (PBMCs), obtained at baseline. The source is a human donor with classical Hodgkin lymphoma.

The chain employs TRBV5-6 and TRBJ1-6, with D possibly matching TRBD1 (5 bases). Between the trimmed V and J ends, which lost 0 bases and 0 bases, there was a span of 10 bases. Germline assignment: CDR1 SGHDT and CDR2 YYEEEE. The CDR3 contains 17 residues. CDR3 sequence: CASSLAWGGSYNSPLHF. CDR3 in DNA: TGTGCCAGCAGCTTGGCCTGGGGGGGCTCCTATAATTCACCCCTCCACTTT. Looking up the rest from reference TRBV5-6 and TRBJ1-6 gives the full variable domain: DAGVTQSPTHLIKTRGQQVTLRCSPKSGHDTVSWYQQALGQGPQFIFQYYEEEERQRGNFPDRFSGHQFPNYSSELNVNALLLGDSALYLCASSLAWGGSYNSPLHFGNGTRLTVT.

V is TRBV5-8 and J is TRBJ1-1; D remains ambiguous. The CDR3 covers 11 residues. Germline CDR1 is SGHTS and CDR2 is YDEGEE. Trimming took 1 base from V and 7 from J, leaving 5 bases between them. CDR3 residues: CASSLWGEAFF. CDR3 DNA sequence: TGTGCCAGCAGCTTGTGGGGTGAAGCTTTCTTT.

DNA for the CDR3: TGTGCCAGTAGTATAACGGGTATGGGGATTGAGCAGTTCTTC. Protein: CASSITGMGIEQFF. This rearrangement joins TRBV19 to TRBJ2-1, with no clear D. The V gene lost 2 bases and the J gene lost 9 bases, with 14 bases spanning the gap. The CDR3 is 14 amino acids. CDR1 is LNHDA, CDR2 SQIVND, per germline (reference sequence).

The chain joins TRBV28 to TRBJ2-3; 12 bases fit TRBD2. J lost 0 bases, V lost 3 bases, and 10 bases had no gene match. Germline V gives CDR1 MDHEN, CDR2 SYDVKM. The CDR3 covers 19 residues. Here the CDR3 DNA reads TGTGCCAGCAGTTTTCCCGGACTAGCGGGAAAGTGGAGCACAGATACGCAGTATTTT. Translated: CASSFPGLAGKWSTDTQYF.

This sequence joins TRBV7-2 and TRBJ2-3; D is possibly TRBD2 (6 bases). The CDR3 extends over 17 amino acids. The V gene lost 1 base and the J gene lost 1 base, with 15 bases spanning the gap. Germline CDR1 reads SGHTA; CDR2 reads FQGNSA. CDR3 sequence reads: CASSLGRAGPRTDTQYF. CDR3 bases: TGTGCCAGCAGCTTAGGTCGGGCGGGACCCCGCACAGATACGCAGTATTTT.

In its sample, this clone was seen a few times. The rearrangement uses TRBV7-9 and TRBJ1-3, with D unclear. This CDR3 region has 19 residues. Germline CDR1 SEHNR, CDR2 FQNEAQ (reference sequence). Trimming removed 5 bases from V and 2 bases from J, with 25 bases in between. CDR3 residues: CASSRIFRTSRTPGNTIYF. In nucleotides, the CDR3 is TGTGCCAGCAGCCGTATATTCCGAACCTCCCGAACGCCTGGAAACACCATATATTTT.

The chain uses TRBV6-1 and TRBJ2-3; 7 bases are a match to TRBD1. The CDR3 loop spans 17 amino acids. The V segment lost 4 bases and the J segment 5 bases; nucleotides outside the gene matches: 15. Germline loops: CDR1 MNHNS, CDR2 SASEGT. The CDR3 loop reads CASSARAVVTGQDTQYF. The CDR3 DNA is TGTGCCAGCAGTGCCCGGGCCGTGGTGACAGGGCAAGATACGCAGTATTTT.

The rearrangement uses TRBV19 and TRBJ2-2; a possible D gene is TRBD2 (7 bases). This CDR3 comprises 16 residues. CDR1 and CDR2 (germline): LNHDA, SQIVND (reference sequence). V was shortened by 3 bases and J by 4 bases, with 15 bases between the two germline ends. The CDR3 DNA reads TGTGCCAGTAGTATCGCGGGGGCAGGGTTCACCGGGGAGCTGTTTTTT. This gives the protein CASSIAGAGFTGELFF.

This rearrangement joins TRBV5-1 to TRBJ2-2; unclear D gene. Trimming shortened V by 0 bases and J by 6 bases, and 15 bases separated the two germline ends. The CDR3 runs 16 residues. CDR1 and CDR2 from the germline V gene are SGHRS and YFSETQ. CDR3 residues: CASSLARPYLAGELFF. CDR3 DNA sequence: TGCGCCAGCAGCTTGGCCCGGCCTTACCTGGCCGGGGAGCTGTTTTTT.

The chain combines TRBV7-3 with TRBJ2-3, with TRBD2 identical over 10 bases. CDR1 SGHTA and CDR2 FQGTGA come from the germline V gene. The CDR3 totals 16 residues. Trimming removed 5 bases from V and 4 bases from J; junction bases left unmatched: 9. CDR3: CASSPTPGLAPDTQYF. The DNA of the CDR3 is TGTGCCAGCAGCCCAACTCCGGGACTAGCGCCAGATACGCAGTATTTT.

The chain recombines TRBV6-6 with TRBJ2-5; no reliable D call. This CDR3 region has 14 residues. The V end lost 2 bases, the J end lost 4 bases, and 11 bases lay between the germline ends. Germline CDR1 reads MNHNY; CDR2 reads SVGAGI (reference sequence). CDR3 residues: CASSYRTGPETQYF. DNA for the CDR3: TGTGCCAGCAGTTACCGGACCGGCCCAGAGACCCAGTACTTC.

This clone was seen more than once but under ten times. The chain carries TRBV7-3 and TRBJ2-5, with 11 bases that match TRBD2. CDR1 and CDR2 (germline): SGHTA, FQGTGA. With 1 base clipped from V and 5 bases from J, the junction kept 27 bases outside the gene matches. The CDR3 covers 23 residues. The CDR3 nucleotides are TGTGCCAGCAGCTTAAAGGTCCCCAGACTAGCGGGGTATTCTGAGATGGGGAGGGAGACCCAGTACTTC. Translated, it gives CASSLKVPRLAGYSEMGRETQYF.

This clone has only one observation. This chain connects TRBV10-1 to TRBJ1-2, with 11 bases fitting TRBD1. This CDR3 is 18 amino acids long. V was pared by 3 bases and J by 1 base, with 10 bases of the junction left unmatched. Looked up from germline, CDR1 is WNHNN and CDR2 is SYGVQD (reference sequence). Written as DNA, the CDR3 is TGCGCCAGCAGTGATCTGGACAGGGGGCTACATTTTAACTATGGCTACACCTTC. Translation gives CASSDLDRGLHFNYGYTF.

The rearrangement links TRBV6-7 to TRBJ1-2, with no clear D. TRBV6-7 is an open reading frame whose function is uncertain. The CDR3 has 14 residues. The germline V and J ends were trimmed by 0 bases and 2 bases, with 7 bases remaining between them. The CDR3 here is CASSYSYGNYGYTF. DNA of the CDR3: TGTGCCAGCAGTTACTCGTACGGGAACTATGGCTACACCTTC.

The chain recombines TRBV9 with TRBJ1-2; D is ambiguous. V shed 0 bases and J shed 4 bases, with 10 bases lying between them. CDR1 and CDR2 from the germline V gene are SGDLS and YYNGEE. This CDR3 comprises 14 residues. The CDR3 DNA follows: TGTGCCAGCAGCGTAGAGAGGGTGCGCTATGGCTACACCTTC. Its protein product is CASSVERVRYGYTF.

The chain employs TRBV7-9 and TRBJ1-4, with TRBD1 as a possible D gene (6 bases). The CDR3 is 14 amino acids. Per germline, CDR1 SEHNR and CDR2 FQNEAQ (reference sequence). Between the trimmed V and J ends, which lost 7 bases and 8 bases, there was a span of 17 bases. CDR3 coding DNA: TGTGCCAGCACCGGTCAGATGGGGGGCGAAAAACTGTTTTTT. It translates to CASTGQMGGEKLFF. The complete variable domain, with remaining parts taken from reference TRBV7-9 and TRBJ1-4, reads DTGVSQNPRHKITKRGQNVTFRCDPISEHNRLYWYRQTLGQGPEFLTYFQNEAQLEKSRLLSDRFSAERPKGSFSTLEIQRTEQGDSAMYLCASTGQMGGEKLFFGSGTQLSVL.

The chain combines TRBV6-6 with TRBJ2-7; D remains ambiguous. Germline CDR1 is MNHNY and CDR2 is SVGAGI (reference sequence). CDR3 size: 12 residues. V gave up 5 bases and J gave up 2 bases, with 7 bases separating them. In nucleotides, the CDR3 is TGTGCCAGCAGTCCCTTCCCCTACGAGCAGTACTTC. It translates to CASSPFPYEQYF.

The V gene is TRBV5-6, the J gene TRBJ1-4; 7 bases line up with TRBD1. V dropped 2 bases and J dropped 5; count of bases not matched to a gene: 3. The length of the CDR3 is 14 residues. The germline CDR1 and CDR2 sequences are SGHDT and YYEEEE. This chain's CDR3 is CASSFGRGNEKLFF. The DNA for the CDR3 is TGTGCCAGCAGCTTTGGCAGGGGGAATGAAAAACTGTTTTTT.

The CDR3: CASSPSPGGSDQPQHF. In nucleotides, the CDR3 is TGTGCCAGCAGTCCCTCCCCGGGGGGCTCGGATCAGCCCCAGCATTTT. The chain has TRBV28 and TRBJ1-5, with D perhaps matching TRBD1 (6 bases). Trimming took 5 bases from V and 5 from J, leaving 19 bases between them. Per germline, CDR1 MDHEN and CDR2 SYDVKM. There are 16 residues in the CDR3.

The chain carries TRBV19 and TRBJ2-5; the match to TRBD1 covers 9 bases. The germline V gene has CDR1 LNHDA and CDR2 SQIVND (reference sequence). After removal of 8 bases from V and 4 bases from J, the junction contained 11 bases not matched to a gene. This CDR3 is built from 15 residues. The CDR3 DNA sequence: TGTGCCAGTTCGCCAGGGACAGGGAGGAGAGAGACCCAGTACTTC. Translation: CASSPGTGRRETQYF.

J is TRBJ1-3 and V is TRBV4-1; D remains unclear. The CDR3 consists of 18 residues. Germline-derived CDR1 and CDR2 are MGHRA and YSYEKL. V lost 0 bases and J 0 bases, leaving 15 bases between the germline ends. Here the CDR3 reads CASSQEKGGYLSGNTIYF. Here the CDR3 DNA reads TGCGCCAGCAGCCAAGAGAAAGGCGGCTATCTCTCTGGAAACACCATATATTTT.

This clone was counted a few times. The rearrangement links TRBV6-5 to TRBJ2-7, with 10 bases aligning to TRBD2. Trimming cost V 1 base and J 3 bases; bases outside gene matches: 3. Per the germline V gene, CDR1 is MNHEY and CDR2 is SVGAGI. The CDR3 totals 15 residues. The chain's CDR3 is CASSYLASGGYEQYF. The CDR3 coding sequence is TGTGCCAGCAGTTACTTGGCTAGCGGGGGCTACGAGCAGTACTTC.

The chain couples TRBV5-8 to TRBJ1-5; D may be TRBD1 (5 bases). Germline V gene data show CDR1 as SGHTS and CDR2 as YDEGEE. V shed 3 bases and J shed 3 bases, with 16 bases lying between them. This CDR3 has 16 residues. The CDR3 loop is CASSWDYGGTNQPQHF. The CDR3 DNA follows: TGTGCCAGCAGCTGGGACTACGGGGGTACCAATCAGCCCCAGCATTTT.

The chain is built from TRBV10-3 and TRBJ1-4; D is perhaps TRBD1 (5 bases). This CDR3 is built from 15 residues. Trimming took off 0 bases at V and 7 bases at J, with 12 bases between the two ends. CDR1 and CDR2 from the germline V gene are ENHRY and SYGVKD. The CDR3 coding sequence is TGTGCCATCAGTGAGTCCAGGGAAGAAGGTGAAAAACTGTTTTTT. It encodes CAISESREEGEKLFF.

The rearrangement joins TRBV4-3 to TRBJ1-5, with D unclear. The CDR3 loop spans 13 amino acids. Germline V lookup: CDR1 LGHNA, CDR2 YSLEER. V was trimmed by 2 bases and J by 4 bases, leaving 6 bases between them. The CDR3 is CASSQSLNQPQHF. The CDR3 nucleotides read TGCGCCAGCAGCCAATCTTTGAATCAGCCCCAGCATTTT.

J is TRBJ1-2 and V is TRBV19, with no clear D. Germline V gives CDR1 LNHDA, CDR2 SQIVND (reference sequence). This CDR3 has 14 residues. V shed 3 bases and J shed 3 bases, with 11 bases lying between them. The CDR3 protein is CASSMARSHYGYTF. CDR3 DNA: TGTGCCAGTAGTATGGCAAGGTCCCACTATGGCTACACCTTC.

V gene TRBV18 combines with J gene TRBJ1-2; the D gene is possibly TRBD1 (5 bases). Germline-derived CDR1 and CDR2 are KGHSH and LQKENI. This CDR3 is built from 15 residues. V gave up 2 bases and J gave up 2 bases, with 12 bases separating them. DNA of the CDR3: TGTGCCAGCTCACCAGGACAAGTAGGGAACTATGGCTACACCTTC. This gives the protein CASSPGQVGNYGYTF.